This TCR beta chain was captured in a study of post-analysis software for immune sequencing data (dated by TCRdb to about 2015). Turning to the overall study: Relapsing-remitting, secondary progressive and progressive-relapsing multiple sclerosis were recorded as disease courses, and subtype annotation was lacking for some patients. The patient repertoires were compared against around eleven previously published healthy control repertoires obtained from donors aged about 6 to 28 years. A subset of samples was prepared in parallel using single-end sample barcoding, then pooled and co-amplified after Illumina adapter ligation.

V and J are truncated by 4 bases and 2 bases respectively, leaving an intervening sequence of 10 bases. The cysteine opens and the phenylalanine closes a CDR3 of 14 amino acids. Only the CDR3 region is kept as DNA, spanning 42 bases read in frame from base 1. Libraries were prepared through PCR. Reads for this sample came from an Illumina HiSeq 2500. To reduce PCR and sequencing biases, unique molecular identifiers were incorporated into the TCR beta cDNA libraries. Per 1 to 10 million input T cells, some 500,000 cDNA molecules were obtained, such that each molecule approximated one T cell. Patient libraries were prepared and sequenced with the same protocol used for the earlier healthy control dataset. Within a given batch, samples were prepared together, multiplexed and sequenced on the same HiSeq lane. The original methods were these. MIGEC was used to process the raw barcoded reads, and molecular identifier groups with only a single read were discarded before consensus assembly and CDR3 extraction. Clonotype tables were post-analysed with VDJtools, and diversity was normalized by down-sampling all datasets to the smallest sample size. To correct batch-related cross-sample contamination, repertoire overlap clustering matched CDR3 amino acid sequences but not nucleotide sequences. The raw public reads went through TCRdb reprocessing: fastp at Q25, MiXCR clone calling, in-frame beta chains kept. Every entry covers one CDR3 protein and lists the most common genes and DNA from its rows. These V and J calls rely on TCRdb rather than the paper's analysis. For this sample there are about 770,000 distinct CDR3 sequences; about half appear just once. The ten most abundant clones make up 4% to 5% of the sample.

To demonstrate the VDJtools post-analysis software, the study profiled TCR beta repertoires from the peripheral blood of about 13 young patients with multiple sclerosis. The multiple sclerosis patients were children and adolescents ranging in age from about 6 to 16 years. The table lists this clonotype with a few counts. Its specific antigen is unknown. No qualities accompany the bases; no much larger clone lies one base away. General findings and caveats noted by the study authors: Normalized Chao1 diversity was significantly lower in multiple sclerosis patients than controls, suggesting substantial peripheral T-cell clonal expansion. When samples were clustered directly using the F measure, samples prepared in the same batch co-clustered strongly, which prompted a batch-effect correction. Patients showed significantly higher frequencies than controls for about 5 TRBV segments, among them TRBV5-6, TRBV5-1 and TRBV20-1. The multiple sclerosis patient group was slightly younger than the control group.

Recombination linked TRBV12-3 or TRBV12-4 to TRBJ2-3; the D gene is perhaps TRBD1, from 6 matching bases. The sequence came from a girl aged 5 to 17 with multiple sclerosis. The specimen was blood. CDR3 region: CASSSTGLTDTQYF. The DNA reads as follows: TGTGCCAGCAGTTCTACAGGGCTCACAGATACGCAGTATTTT.